The 26 T cell receptor beta chains reported below all come from one sample, sequenced in a study of blood T cell repertoires in COVID-19 (dated by TCRdb to about 2020). The receptor library was made with the immunoSEQ multiplex PCR assay. TCRdb holds this immuneACCESS table with in-frame rearrangements only. Some clones are missing; in checked studies, unresolved V genes explain under half, and the rest has no known cause. The sample includes under 350,000 clones, with roughly 90% observed a single time. The biggest ten clones account for around 6.8% of the sample. The sequencing sample was made of peripheral blood. Source of these receptors: a woman aged 25 to 39 with COVID-19, enrolled during active disease.

The gene calls are TRBV2 and TRBJ2-5, with D maybe TRBD1 (7 bases). V was shortened by 6 bases and J by 5 bases, with 19 bases between the two germline ends. Germline V lookup: CDR1 SNHLY, CDR2 FYNNEI. The CDR3 extends over 15 amino acids. The CDR3 is CASRTRDGGGETQYF. CDR3 DNA sequence: TGTGCCAGCAGGACCCGGGACGGAGGGGGCGAGACCCAGTACTTC.

This clone has only one observation. The gene calls are TRBV28 and TRBJ2-2; tentative D call: TRBD2 (5 bases). This CDR3 has 14 residues. In germline, CDR1 is MDHEN, CDR2 SYDVKM. Deletions cut 2 bases from V and 3 bases from J, with 7 bases between. This CDR3 reads CASSLNGDTGELFF. In DNA form, the CDR3 reads TGTGCCAGCAGTTTAAACGGGGACACCGGGGAGCTGTTTTTT.

The chain joins TRBV7-2 to TRBJ2-7; tentatively, D is TRBD2 (6 bases). V lost 4 bases to trimming and J lost 0 bases, with 13 bases between them. CDR1 is SGHTA, CDR2 FQGNSA, per germline. The CDR3 spans 15 residues. This CDR3 reads CASSSGGASSYEQYF. CDR3 sequence (DNA): TGTGCCAGCAGCTCCGGAGGGGCTAGCTCCTACGAGCAGTACTTC. Drawing the rest from reference TRBV7-2 and TRBJ2-7, the complete variable domain is GAGVSQSPSNKVTEKGKDVELRCDPISGHTALYWYRQSLGQGLEFLIYFQGNSAPDKSGLPSDRFSAERTGGSVSTLTIQRTQQEDSAVYLCASSSGGASSYEQYFGPGTRLTVT.

This clone was observed a single time. The chain recombines TRBV7-2 with TRBJ1-5; D ambiguous. The germline V gene encodes CDR1 SGHTA and CDR2 FQGNSA. The CDR3 consists of 12 residues. V gave up 3 bases and J gave up 9 bases, with 9 bases separating them. The CDR3 is CASSFSPGPQHF. The CDR3 DNA reads TGTGCCAGCAGCTTCTCTCCAGGGCCCCAGCATTTT.

This CDR3 is CASSFSGQRASPLHF. CDR3 DNA sequence: TGTGCCAGCAGCTTCTCGGGACAGAGGGCTTCACCCCTCCACTTT. The chain is built from TRBV7-2 and TRBJ1-6; 7 bases match TRBD1. The CDR3 spans 15 residues. The germline gives CDR1 SGHTA, CDR2 FQGNSA. J was trimmed by 9 bases and V by 3 bases; bases with no gene match: 8.

CDR3 sequence (DNA): TGTGCCAGCAGCGTAGGTCTAGGACACATAAGGGACAATGAGCAGTTCTTC. Translated: CASSVGLGHIRDNEQFF. The J gene is TRBJ2-1, the V gene TRBV9; the D gene is possibly TRBD1 (5 bases). The CDR3 loop spans 17 amino acids. The V gene's germline CDR1 is SGDLS and CDR2 YYNGEE. V shed 0 bases and J shed 5 bases, with 18 bases lying between them.

J is TRBJ2-1 and V is TRBV7-3, with D maybe TRBD2 (6 bases). Germline V lookup: CDR1 SGHTA, CDR2 FQGTGA. Trimming removed 1 base at V and 8 bases at J, with 15 bases between. CDR3 size: 15 residues. In DNA form, the CDR3 reads TGTGCCAGCAGCTTAAGCGGGACTCCATATGATGAGCAGTTCTTC. Protein product: CASSLSGTPYDEQFF.

This sequence joins TRBV2 and TRBJ2-7; 7 nucleotides align to TRBD2. The CDR3 covers 14 residues. Per germline, CDR1 SNHLY and CDR2 FYNNEI. With 4 bases clipped from V and 2 bases from J, the junction kept 5 bases outside the gene matches. The CDR3 spells CASSAGLGPYEQYF. DNA for the CDR3: TGTGCCAGCAGTGCAGGACTAGGCCCCTACGAGCAGTACTTC.

The chain is built from TRBV6-4 and TRBJ1-2; the D is unclear. The V end lost 7 bases, the J end lost 5 bases, and 17 bases lay between the germline ends. The CDR3 covers 14 residues. Germline CDR1 and CDR2: MRHNA and SNTAGT. CDR3 sequence: CASTPRTVWYGYTF. The CDR3 nucleotides read TGTGCCAGCACCCCGCGGACTGTTTGGTATGGCTACACCTTC.

The chain carries TRBV11-2 and TRBJ1-2; 7 bases are a match to TRBD1. In germline, CDR1 is SGHAT, CDR2 FQNNGV. Trimming removed 2 bases from V and 6 bases from J; junction bases left unmatched: 9. This CDR3 has 15 residues. DNA of the CDR3: TGTGCCAGCAGCTTAATTAGGACAGGAGAAAATGGCTACACCTTC. It codes for CASSLIRTGENGYTF.

This chain joins TRBV7-2 and TRBJ1-2; D is perhaps TRBD1 (6 bases). The V and J ends lost 3 bases and 8 bases respectively, with 19 bases between them. Per the germline V gene, CDR1 is SGHTA and CDR2 is FQGNSA. This CDR3 has 15 amino acids. CDR3 sequence: CASSLLDSPRRGYTF. The DNA for the CDR3 is TGTGCCAGCAGCTTGTTGGACAGTCCCAGGCGCGGCTACACCTTC.

With regard to this clone: This sample includes further DNA sequences coding for the same CDR3. V and J are TRBV24-1 and TRBJ2-5, with D maybe TRBD1 (5 bases). Deletions cut 0 bases from V and 4 bases from J, with 11 bases between. This CDR3 is built from 15 residues. The germline gives CDR1 KGHDR, CDR2 SFDVKD. CDR3 amino acids: CATSDLGQGRETQYF. In DNA, the CDR3 is TGTGCCACCAGTGATTTGGGGCAGGGTAGAGAGACCCAGTACTTC.

This clone came up a few times. The rearrangement links TRBV28 to TRBJ2-7; 15 bases align to TRBD2. Unmatched junction bases numbered 7, after V lost 2 bases and J lost 5 bases. This CDR3 comprises 17 residues. The germline CDR1 and CDR2 sequences are MDHEN and SYDVKM. In nucleotides, the CDR3 is TGTGCCAGCAGTTTACCCGGACTAGCGGGAGGGCGAGACGAGCAGTACTTC. This codes for CASSLPGLAGGRDEQYF. Drawing the rest from reference TRBV28 and TRBJ2-7, the complete variable domain is DVKVTQSSRYLVKRTGEKVFLECVQDMDHENMFWYRQDPGLGLRLIYFSYDVKMKEKGDIPEGYSVSREKKERFSLILESASTNQTSMYLCASSLPGLAGGRDEQYFGPGTRLTVT.

The rearrangement uses TRBV27 and TRBJ2-7; D possibly corresponds to TRBD2 (6 bases). Germline CDR1 and CDR2: MNHEY and SMNVEV (reference sequence). V was clipped by 6 bases and J by 5 bases, with 20 bases between them. The CDR3 is made up of 15 amino acids. CDR3 region: CASRVTGLSHNEQYF. The CDR3 nucleotides read TGTGCCAGCAGGGTTACGGGACTTTCCCATAACGAGCAGTACTTC.

This rearrangement joins TRBV5-1 to TRBJ2-7; D possibly corresponds to TRBD1 (6 bases). V was pared by 4 bases and J by 5 bases, with 22 bases between. The germline CDR1 and CDR2 sequences are SGHRS and YFSETQ. The CDR3 has 16 amino acids. Written as DNA, the CDR3 is TGCGCCAGCAGCGACCTGGGACAACGGGGCTTCAACGAGCAGTACTTC. It codes for CASSDLGQRGFNEQYF.

V usage is TRBV19 and J usage is TRBJ1-3, with D possibly being TRBD1 (6 bases). The CDR3 runs 15 residues. From germline, CDR1 is LNHDA and CDR2 SQIVND (reference sequence). The V end lost 6 bases, the J end lost 2 bases, and 14 bases lay between the germline ends. The CDR3 coding sequence is TGTGCCAGTAGGACCTCGGGGGGCGCTGGAAACACCATATATTTT. Amino acids: CASRTSGGAGNTIYF.

This chain joins TRBV25-1 and TRBJ2-1; 7 nucleotides match TRBD2. This CDR3 spans 16 amino acids. CDR1 and CDR2 from the germline V gene are MGHDK and SYGVNS. V lost 6 bases and J lost 4; bases outside the gene matches: 12. The chain's CDR3 is CASSPRASGPYNEQFF. Written as DNA, the CDR3 is TGTGCCAGCAGCCCTCGCGCTAGCGGCCCTTACAATGAGCAGTTCTTC.

This clone was observed a single time. V gene TRBV5-1 combines with J gene TRBJ1-1, with D possibly TRBD1 on 5 matching bases. CDR1 and CDR2 from the germline V gene are SGHRS and YFSETQ. The CDR3 loop spans 15 amino acids. V lost 0 bases and J lost 0, with 9 bases in between. CDR3 amino acids: CASSLEATVNTEAFF. CDR3 DNA: TGCGCCAGCAGCTTGGAAGCGACAGTGAACACTGAAGCTTTCTTT.

The chain uses TRBV19 and TRBJ1-3; 9 bases agree with TRBD1. The CDR3 is 15 residues long. V lost 4 bases to trimming and J lost 6 bases; unmatched junction nucleotides: 7. CDR1 LNHDA and CDR2 SQIVND come from the germline V gene (reference sequence). The CDR3 DNA follows: TGTGCCAGTAGTACCTCGACAGGGGGACTAAACACCATATATTTT. Encoded protein: CASSTSTGGLNTIYF.

The J gene is TRBJ1-6, the V gene TRBV2; D remains ambiguous. With 7 bases removed from V and 5 bases from J, the gap between germline ends came to 9 bases. CDR1 and CDR2 from the germline V gene are SNHLY and FYNNEI. The CDR3 is 13 amino acids. CDR3 DNA: TGTGCCAGCAACCCGGAGAATAATTCACCCCTCCACTTT. It specifies CASNPENNSPLHF.

CDR3 amino acids: CASSQDPAAAGNTIYF. The CDR3 DNA reads TGTGCCAGCAGCCAAGATCCGGCGGCCGCTGGAAACACCATATATTTT. The chain employs TRBV4-2 and TRBJ1-3; D ambiguous. Germline CDR1 reads LGHNA; CDR2 reads YNFKEQ. Between the trimmed V and J ends, which lost 0 bases and 2 bases, there was a span of 11 bases. This CDR3 has 16 amino acids.

The chain employs TRBV30 and TRBJ2-7, with D maybe TRBD1 (6 bases). Germline CDR1 and CDR2: GTSNPN and SVGIG (reference sequence). Trimming pared 1 base from V and 3 bases from J, leaving 13 bases between. The CDR3 sequence is 14 residues long. The CDR3 spells CAWSEGVYDYEQYF. Here the CDR3 DNA reads TGTGCCTGGAGTGAGGGGGTCTACGACTACGAGCAGTACTTC.

This chain connects TRBV11-2 to TRBJ1-1; no clear D gene. The CDR3 is 13 residues long. The germline V gene has CDR1 SGHAT and CDR2 FQNNGV. The V gene lost 2 bases and the J gene lost 1 base, with 5 bases spanning the gap. CDR3 sequence reads: CASSLIRNTEAFF. Written as DNA, the CDR3 is TGTGCCAGCAGCTTAATCAGGAACACTGAAGCTTTCTTT.

V and J are TRBV6-6 and TRBJ1-2; 7 bases fit TRBD1. This CDR3 contains 14 residues. Germline V gene sequence: CDR1 MNHNY, CDR2 SVGAGI (reference sequence). The ends lost 0 bases at V and 4 bases at J; junction bases unmatched: 2. CDR3 residues: CASSYSTGFYGYTF. Here the CDR3 DNA reads TGTGCCAGCAGTTACTCGACAGGGTTCTATGGCTACACCTTC.

This clone was seen a handful of times. Other DNA sequences in the same sample also yield this CDR3. The gene calls are TRBV28 and TRBJ1-5; tentative D call: TRBD1 (5 bases). The CDR3 is 14 amino acids. From germline, CDR1 is MDHEN and CDR2 SYDVKM. The V end was cut by 6 bases, the J end by 2 bases, with 11 bases between. CDR3 sequence (DNA): TGTGCCAGCAGCGCCCCGGGGGGCAATCAGCCCCAGCATTTT. Translated, it gives CASSAPGGNQPQHF.

V and J are TRBV30 and TRBJ2-1; D perhaps matches TRBD1 (6 bases). CDR1 is GTSNPN, CDR2 SVGIG, per germline (reference sequence). CDR3 length equals 11 residues. V was clipped by 2 bases and J by 9 bases, with 8 bases between them. The CDR3 spells CAWSLRGEQFF. As DNA, the CDR3 is TGTGCCTGGAGTCTCAGGGGTGAGCAGTTCTTC.